The T cell receptor (beta chain) described here comes from a study of blood T cell repertoires in COVID-19. About the research overall: Donors in the United States, Italy and Spain gave samples during acute or convalescent COVID-19. Nucleic acid was either cDNA or gDNA, and it came from T cells, B-cell-depleted T cells, or PBMCs.

The authors' processing: Amplification of reference gene primers was used by the study to estimate nucleated cell counts. Data came from immunoSEQ multiplex PCR; TCRdb stores just in-frame clones and leaves some out. V, J and clone size are taken as reported in that table, and D and trimming were inferred from the DNA itself. There are 120,000 or so clones in the sample; around 88% occur only once, and under 6% lies in the top ten. This CDR3 spans 17 amino acids. The germline V gene encodes CDR1 SGHDN and CDR2 FVKESK. V was trimmed by 1 base and J by 0 bases, leaving 13 bases between them. The sequenced sample was peripheral blood. The rearrangement joins TRBV14 to TRBJ1-3; D unclear. The sequence was obtained from an elderly man with active or convalescent COVID-19. DNA of the CDR3: TGTGCCAGCAGCCAAGGAGTCAGACTCTTCTCTGGAAACACCATATATTTT. It yields the protein CASSQGVRLFSGNTIYF.